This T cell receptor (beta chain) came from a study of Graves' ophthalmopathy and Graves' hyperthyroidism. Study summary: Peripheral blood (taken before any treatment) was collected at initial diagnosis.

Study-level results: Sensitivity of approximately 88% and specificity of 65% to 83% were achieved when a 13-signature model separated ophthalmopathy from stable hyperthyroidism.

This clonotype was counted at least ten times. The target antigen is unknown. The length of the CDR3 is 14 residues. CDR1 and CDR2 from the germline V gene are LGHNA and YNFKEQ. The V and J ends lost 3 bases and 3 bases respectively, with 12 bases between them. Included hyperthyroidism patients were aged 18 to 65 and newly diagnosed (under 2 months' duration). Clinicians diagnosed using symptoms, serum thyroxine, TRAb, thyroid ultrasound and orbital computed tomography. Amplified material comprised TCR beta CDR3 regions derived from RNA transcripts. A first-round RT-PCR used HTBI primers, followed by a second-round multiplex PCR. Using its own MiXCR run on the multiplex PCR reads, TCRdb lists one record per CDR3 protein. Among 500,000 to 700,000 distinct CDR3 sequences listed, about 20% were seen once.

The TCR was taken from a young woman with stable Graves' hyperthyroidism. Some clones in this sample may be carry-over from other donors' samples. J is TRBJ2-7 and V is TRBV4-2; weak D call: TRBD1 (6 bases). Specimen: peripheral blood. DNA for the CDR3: TGTGCCAGCAGCCAGTATTCGGACAGCTACGAGCAGTACTTC. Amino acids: CASSQYSDSYEQYF.